One sample yielded the 6 T cell receptor beta chains listed below, sequenced in a study of cytomegalovirus exposure and HLA in healthy donors. The PCR had 60 Vbeta and 13 Jbeta primers. Clones were read by immunoSEQ multiplex PCR, and TCRdb kept only the in-frame ones, dropping some. The sample has more than 90,000 clones, less than 80% seen once. The sequenced sample was PBMCs. These receptors all stem from a man aged 35 to 55 in good health and CMV-seronegative.

The rearrangement links TRBV7-9 to TRBJ2-7; TRBD2 matches 7 bases. V lost 5 bases and J lost 0; bases outside the gene matches: 7. The CDR3 extends over 15 amino acids. Germline CDR1 is SEHNR and CDR2 is FQNEAQ (reference sequence). CDR3 sequence reads: CASSPGLSSSYEQYF. The DNA of the CDR3 is TGTGCCAGCAGCCCGGGACTATCGAGCTCCTACGAGCAGTACTTC.

The V and J genes are TRBV7-7 and TRBJ2-7; 7 bases agree with TRBD2. The CDR3 contains 16 residues. Germline V gene data show CDR1 as SSHAT and CDR2 as FNYEAQ (reference sequence). Unmatched junction bases numbered 17, after V lost 6 bases and J lost 6 bases. Written as DNA, the CDR3 is TGTGCCAGCAGGGTTTTTTCGGGACTACTGTTTCGCGAGCAGTACTTC. It specifies CASRVFSGLLFREQYF.

The chain recombines TRBV30 with TRBJ1-6, with D perhaps TRBD1 (6 bases). Trimming took 3 bases from V and 7 from J, leaving 7 bases between them. This CDR3 region has 12 residues. The germline V gene encodes CDR1 GTSNPN and CDR2 SVGIG (reference sequence). CDR3 protein: CAWRRGNSPLHF. In DNA, the CDR3 is TGTGCCTGGAGGAGGGGGAATTCACCCCTCCACTTT.

The CDR3 DNA is TGTGCCAGCAGCTTAAGACAGGGCGACTATGGCTACACCTTC. It translates to CASSLRQGDYGYTF. This sequence joins TRBV7-9 and TRBJ1-2, with 7 bases lining up with TRBD1. Germline V CDR1 and CDR2: SEHNR, FQNEAQ (reference sequence). Trimming removed 2 bases from V and 3 bases from J; junction bases left unmatched: 3. There are 14 residues in the CDR3.

CDR3 amino acids: CAPSLRTSQETQYF. In DNA, the CDR3 is TGCGCCCCAAGCTTGAGGACAAGTCAAGAGACCCAGTACTTC. The V gene is TRBV5-1, the J gene TRBJ2-5; possibly TRBD1 for D (5 bases). Germline V CDR1 and CDR2: SGHRS, YFSETQ. Deletions cut 10 bases from V and 2 bases from J, with 18 bases between. The CDR3 loop spans 14 amino acids.

The V gene is TRBV27, the J gene TRBJ1-2; D call uncertain. The CDR3 loop spans 14 amino acids. Trimming shortened V by 1 base and J by 4 bases, and 10 bases separated the two germline ends. From germline, CDR1 is MNHEY and CDR2 SMNVEV (reference sequence). CDR3 sequence reads: CASSLLGGTYGYTF. The CDR3 DNA follows: TGTGCCAGCAGTTTATTAGGCGGAACCTATGGCTACACCTTC.